The rows below give T cell receptor beta chains drawn from one sample of a study of blood T cell repertoires in COVID-19. Libraries were prepared by immunoSEQ multiplex PCR; TCRdb keeps only in-frame clonotypes and omits some of them. Of under 300,000 clones in the sample, roughly 90% were seen once. Sample: peripheral blood. The receptors come from a man between 45 and 60 years old with acute or convalescent COVID-19. Both conserved end residues are part of each CDR3. The D gene is left open where the match is weak. Size tells how often a clone was seen (once, few, many) or the class of an expanded clone, and some rows leave it out.

CDR3aa: CASSPGLAGKETQYF; CDR3nt: TGCGCCAGCAGCCCGGGACTAGCGGGGAAAGAGACCCAGTACTTC; j_gene: TRBJ2-5; v_gene: TRBV5-1; d_gene: TRBD2; abundance: NA
CDR3aa: CAISRDRVNTEAFF; CDR3nt: TGTGCCATCAGTAGGGACAGGGTGAACACTGAAGCTTTCTTT; j_gene: TRBJ1-1; v_gene: TRBV10-3; d_gene: TRBD1; abundance: NA
CDR3aa: CAWAGHKNQPQHF; CDR3nt: TGTGCCTGGGCGGGACACAAGAATCAGCCCCAGCATTTT; j_gene: TRBJ1-5; v_gene: TRBV30; d_gene: NA; abundance: NA
CDR3aa: CASSLGTGSVPIF; CDR3nt: TGCGCCAGCAGCTTGGGGACAGGGTCTGTACCTATCTTC; j_gene: TRBJ2-7; v_gene: TRBV5-1; d_gene: TRBD1; abundance: NA
CDR3aa: CATNDVRANTGELFF; CDR3nt: TGTGCCACCAATGATGTCAGGGCGAACACCGGGGAGCTGTTTTTT; j_gene: TRBJ2-2; v_gene: TRBV24-1; d_gene: NA; abundance: NA
CDR3aa: CAWTSHSNQPQHF; CDR3nt: TGTGCCTGGACGTCACATAGCAATCAGCCCCAGCATTTT; j_gene: TRBJ1-5; v_gene: TRBV30; d_gene: NA; abundance: NA
CDR3aa: CATSRDQGQGYREQYF; CDR3nt: TGTGCCACCAGCAGAGATCAAGGACAGGGTTACCGCGAGCAGTACTTC; j_gene: TRBJ2-7; v_gene: TRBV15; d_gene: TRBD1; abundance: NA
CDR3aa: CAWSLRGFYNEQFF; CDR3nt: TGTGCCTGGAGCCTAAGGGGATTCTACAATGAGCAGTTCTTC; j_gene: TRBJ2-1; v_gene: TRBV30; d_gene: NA; abundance: NA
CDR3aa: CASSRGPSNEKLFF; CDR3nt: TGCGCCAGCAGCCGGGGTCCATCGAATGAAAAACTGTTTTTT; j_gene: TRBJ1-4; v_gene: TRBV5-1; d_gene: NA; abundance: once
CDR3aa: CASSPSGKETQYF; CDR3nt: TGTGCCAGCTCCCCTAGCGGTAAGGAGACCCAGTACTTC; j_gene: TRBJ2-5; v_gene: TRBV18; d_gene: TRBD2; abundance: NA
CDR3aa: CASSPPAGGANTGELFF; CDR3nt: TGTGCCAGCTCACCACCGGCAGGGGGCGCGAACACCGGGGAGCTGTTTTTT; j_gene: TRBJ2-2; v_gene: TRBV18; d_gene: TRBD1; abundance: NA
CDR3aa: CASSPPSTTNYNEQFF; CDR3nt: TGTGCCAGCTCACCACCGAGTACTACGAACTACAATGAGCAGTTCTTC; j_gene: TRBJ2-1; v_gene: TRBV18; d_gene: NA; abundance: few
CDR3aa: CAISEHEGGEQFF; CDR3nt: TGTGCCATCAGTGAACACGAAGGGGGTGAGCAGTTCTTC; j_gene: TRBJ2-1; v_gene: TRBV10-3; d_gene: NA; abundance: NA
CDR3aa: CASSWTGPSYEQYF; CDR3nt: TGTGCCAGCAGCTGGACAGGGCCCTCCTACGAGCAGTACTTC; j_gene: TRBJ2-7; v_gene: TRBV13; d_gene: TRBD1; abundance: NA
CDR3aa: CSAWPLAVGYNEQFF; CDR3nt: TGCAGCGCATGGCCACTAGCGGTGGGTTACAATGAGCAGTTCTTC; j_gene: TRBJ2-1; v_gene: TRBV29-1; d_gene: TRBD2; abundance: NA
CDR3aa: CASSPYYRSPQSTGELFF; CDR3nt: TGTGCCAGCAGCCCTTATTACCGGAGCCCCCAAAGTACCGGGGAGCTGTTTTTT; j_gene: TRBJ2-2; v_gene: TRBV21-1; d_gene: NA; abundance: NA
CDR3aa: CASSLVGVRGQVNNEQFF; CDR3nt: TGTGCCAGCAGCTTAGTGGGGGTGCGGGGACAGGTCAACAATGAGCAGTTCTTC; j_gene: TRBJ2-1; v_gene: TRBV7-9; d_gene: TRBD1; abundance: NA
CDR3aa: CASRRGNSPLHF; CDR3nt: TGTGCCAGTAGGAGAGGGAATTCACCCCTCCACTTT; j_gene: TRBJ1-6; v_gene: TRBV19; d_gene: NA; abundance: NA
CDR3aa: CASSFDRLSYNSPLHF; CDR3nt: TGTGCCAGCAGCTTTGACAGGCTCTCCTATAATTCACCCCTCCACTTT; j_gene: TRBJ1-6; v_gene: TRBV7-8; d_gene: NA; abundance: NA
CDR3aa: CASSRPRDTDTQYF; CDR3nt: TGTGCCAGCAGTCGGCCCCGGGACACAGATACGCAGTATTTT; j_gene: TRBJ2-3; v_gene: TRBV2; d_gene: NA; abundance: NA
CDR3aa: CASSSYRDRENAEETQYF; CDR3nt: TGTGCCAGCAGCTCCTATCGGGACAGGGAGAACGCTGAAGAGACCCAGTACTTC; j_gene: TRBJ2-5; v_gene: TRBV11-2; d_gene: TRBD1; abundance: NA
CDR3aa: CASSATPDRVEKLFF; CDR3nt: TGTGCCAGCAGTGCAACACCCGACAGGGTTGAAAAACTGTTTTTT; j_gene: TRBJ1-4; v_gene: TRBV25-1; d_gene: TRBD1; abundance: NA
CDR3aa: CASSLRGDFNQPQHF; CDR3nt: TGTGCCAGCAGTTTAAGAGGCGACTTCAATCAGCCCCAGCATTTT; j_gene: TRBJ1-5; v_gene: TRBV27; d_gene: NA; abundance: NA
CDR3aa: CASSELGPMSEQYF; CDR3nt: TGTGCCAGCAGTGAATTGGGCCCCATGAGCGAGCAGTACTTC; j_gene: TRBJ2-7; v_gene: TRBV2; d_gene: NA; abundance: NA
CDR3aa: CASSVQGLAEAFF; CDR3nt: TGTGCCAGCAGCGTACAGGGGCTGGCTGAAGCTTTCTTT; j_gene: TRBJ1-1; v_gene: TRBV9; d_gene: NA; abundance: NA
CDR3aa: CARGCGGLHEKLFF; CDR3nt: TGCGCCAGGGGGTGCGGGGGGCTTCATGAAAAACTGTTTTTT; j_gene: TRBJ1-4; v_gene: TRBV5-1; d_gene: NA; abundance: NA
CDR3aa: CASSYGQAGELFF; CDR3nt: TGCGCCAGCAGCTACGGACAGGCTGGAGAACTGTTTTTT; j_gene: TRBJ1-4; v_gene: TRBV5-1; d_gene: TRBD1; abundance: NA
CDR3aa: CASSVKTGGTGELFF; CDR3nt: TGTGCCAGCAGCGTCAAGACAGGGGGCACCGGGGAGCTGTTTTTT; j_gene: TRBJ2-2; v_gene: TRBV9; d_gene: TRBD1; abundance: NA
CDR3aa: CATSDPRTSGDTQYF; CDR3nt: TGTGCCACCAGTGATCCGAGGACTAGCGGGGATACGCAGTATTTT; j_gene: TRBJ2-3; v_gene: TRBV24-1; d_gene: TRBD2; abundance: NA
CDR3aa: CASSRDTLYGYTF; CDR3nt: TGTGCCAGCAGCCGGGACACCCTCTATGGCTACACCTTC; j_gene: TRBJ1-2; v_gene: TRBV6-5; d_gene: NA; abundance: NA
CDR3aa: CASSPTGLKPQHF; CDR3nt: TGTGCCAGTAGTCCGACAGGTTTGAAGCCCCAGCATTTT; j_gene: TRBJ1-5; v_gene: TRBV19; d_gene: NA; abundance: NA
CDR3aa: CASSSRGGIGELFF; CDR3nt: TGTGCCAGCAGCTCCAGAGGGGGAATCGGGGAGCTGTTTTTT; j_gene: TRBJ2-2; v_gene: TRBV13; d_gene: NA; abundance: once
CDR3aa: CASSQSGTATTNEKLFF; CDR3nt: TGTGCCAGCAGCCAATCCGGGACAGCCACAACTAATGAAAAACTGTTTTTT; j_gene: TRBJ1-4; v_gene: TRBV3-1/TRBV3-2; d_gene: TRBD1; abundance: NA
CDR3aa: CASSLSATSSGNTIYF; CDR3nt: TGTGCCAGCAGTTTATCTGCCACGAGCTCTGGAAACACCATATATTTT; j_gene: TRBJ1-3; v_gene: TRBV27; d_gene: NA; abundance: few
CDR3aa: CASSLVLAGASSYNEQFF; CDR3nt: TGTGCCAGCAGCTTAGTACTAGCGGGGGCTAGCTCCTACAATGAGCAGTTCTTC; j_gene: TRBJ2-1; v_gene: TRBV5-4; d_gene: TRBD2; abundance: NA
CDR3aa: CASSVGTGAYGYTF; CDR3nt: TGTGCCAGCAGTGTGGGGACAGGGGCATATGGCTACACCTTC; j_gene: TRBJ1-2; v_gene: TRBV27; d_gene: TRBD1; abundance: NA
CDR3aa: CAWTSGQGVQPQHF; CDR3nt: TGTGCCTGGACCTCGGGACAGGGAGTTCAGCCCCAGCATTTT; j_gene: TRBJ1-5; v_gene: TRBV30; d_gene: TRBD1; abundance: NA
CDR3aa: CASSQGQGEQPQHF; CDR3nt: TGTGCCAGCAGCCAGGGACAGGGCGAGCAGCCCCAGCATTTT; j_gene: TRBJ1-5; v_gene: TRBV3-1/TRBV3-2; d_gene: TRBD1; abundance: once
CDR3aa: CATQGLSYEQYF; CDR3nt: TGTGCCACTCAGGGTCTGTCCTACGAGCAGTACTTC; j_gene: TRBJ2-7; v_gene: TRBV10-3; d_gene: NA; abundance: NA
CDR3aa: CASSLFPSTNEKLFF; CDR3nt: TGTGCCAGCAGCTTATTTCCCTCAACTAATGAAAAACTGTTTTTT; j_gene: TRBJ1-4; v_gene: TRBV7-9; d_gene: NA; abundance: NA
CDR3aa: CASSQAGGQVPYEQYF; CDR3nt: TGTGCCAGCAGCCAAGCGGGGGGACAGGTCCCCTACGAGCAGTACTTC; j_gene: TRBJ2-7; v_gene: TRBV3-1/TRBV3-2; d_gene: NA; abundance: NA
CDR3aa: CASSLARNRNSPLHF; CDR3nt: TGTGCCAGCAGCTTAGCCCGCAACAGGAATTCACCCCTCCACTTT; j_gene: TRBJ1-6; v_gene: TRBV7-9; d_gene: NA; abundance: NA
CDR3aa: CASSLGAGYEQYF; CDR3nt: TGCGCCAGCAGCTTGGGGGCAGGGTACGAGCAGTACTTC; j_gene: TRBJ2-7; v_gene: TRBV5-1; d_gene: NA; abundance: NA
CDR3aa: CASSSRASSYEQYF; CDR3nt: TGTGCCAGCAGCTCCAGGGCTAGCTCCTACGAGCAGTACTTC; j_gene: TRBJ2-7; v_gene: TRBV5-8; d_gene: NA; abundance: NA
CDR3aa: CASSLEGINYGYTF; CDR3nt: TGTGCCAGCAGCTTAGAGGGGATAAACTATGGCTACACCTTC; j_gene: TRBJ1-2; v_gene: TRBV7-9; d_gene: NA; abundance: NA
CDR3aa: CASSRLYNEQFF; CDR3nt: TGTGCCAGCAGCCGGTTATACAATGAGCAGTTCTTC; j_gene: TRBJ2-1; v_gene: TRBV5-4; d_gene: NA; abundance: NA
CDR3aa: CASSQVDSRSSYNEQFF; CDR3nt: TGCGCCAGCAGCCAAGTCGACTCTCGGAGCTCCTACAATGAGCAGTTCTTC; j_gene: TRBJ2-1; v_gene: TRBV4-1; d_gene: NA; abundance: NA
CDR3aa: CASSGTINEKLFF; CDR3nt: TGTGCCAGCAGCGGGACAATAAATGAAAAACTGTTTTTT; j_gene: TRBJ1-4; v_gene: TRBV7-9; d_gene: NA; abundance: NA
CDR3aa: CSASETVKPYEQYF; CDR3nt: TGCAGTGCTAGTGAGACAGTGAAACCATACGAGCAGTACTTC; j_gene: TRBJ2-7; v_gene: TRBV20-1; d_gene: NA; abundance: NA
CDR3aa: CAIGSDGSSGNTIYF; CDR3nt: TGTGCCATCGGAAGCGACGGAAGCTCTGGAAACACCATATATTTT; j_gene: TRBJ1-3; v_gene: TRBV10-3; d_gene: NA; abundance: few
CDR3aa: CASTDTPRLYEQYF; CDR3nt: TGTGCCAGCACAGACACTCCCAGGTTGTACGAGCAGTACTTC; j_gene: TRBJ2-7; v_gene: TRBV6-5; d_gene: NA; abundance: NA
CDR3aa: CASSYQGSNSPLHF; CDR3nt: TGTGCCAGCAGTTATCAGGGTAGTAATTCACCCCTCCACTTT; j_gene: TRBJ1-6; v_gene: TRBV6-5; d_gene: NA; abundance: NA
CDR3aa: CASSRDRGGTDTQYF; CDR3nt: TGTGCCAGCAGTAGGGACAGGGGGGGTACAGATACGCAGTATTTT; j_gene: TRBJ2-3; v_gene: TRBV2; d_gene: TRBD1; abundance: few
CDR3aa: CASSLQVSTRSYGYTF; CDR3nt: TGTGCCAGCAGCTTACAGGTTTCAACCCGCTCCTATGGCTACACCTTC; j_gene: TRBJ1-2; v_gene: TRBV7-2; d_gene: NA; abundance: NA
CDR3aa: CASSGLVSADTQYF; CDR3nt: TGTGCCAGCAGTGGCCTAGTGAGCGCAGATACGCAGTATTTT; j_gene: TRBJ2-3; v_gene: TRBV2; d_gene: NA; abundance: NA
CDR3aa: CASSIDRSYGYTF; CDR3nt: TGTGCCAGTAGTATTGACAGGAGCTATGGCTACACCTTC; j_gene: TRBJ1-2; v_gene: TRBV19; d_gene: NA; abundance: NA